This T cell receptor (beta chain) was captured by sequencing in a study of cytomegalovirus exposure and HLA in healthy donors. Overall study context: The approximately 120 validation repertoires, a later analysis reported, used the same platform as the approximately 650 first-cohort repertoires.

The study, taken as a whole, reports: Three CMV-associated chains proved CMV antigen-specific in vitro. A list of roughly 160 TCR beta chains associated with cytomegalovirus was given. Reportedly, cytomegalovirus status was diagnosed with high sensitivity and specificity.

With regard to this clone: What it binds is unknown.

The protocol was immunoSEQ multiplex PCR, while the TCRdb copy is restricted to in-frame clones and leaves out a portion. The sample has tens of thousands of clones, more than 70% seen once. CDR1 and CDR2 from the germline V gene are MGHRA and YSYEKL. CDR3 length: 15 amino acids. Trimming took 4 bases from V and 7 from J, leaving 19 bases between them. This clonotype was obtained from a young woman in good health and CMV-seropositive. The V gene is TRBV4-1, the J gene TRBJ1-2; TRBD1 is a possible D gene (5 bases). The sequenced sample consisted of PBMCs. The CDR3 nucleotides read TGCGCCAGCAGCCTTGCCCCGGGCGGAACAGGTGGCTACACCTTC. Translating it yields CASSLAPGGTGGYTF.